The rows below give T cell receptor beta chains drawn from one sample of a study of CD8 T cells in ankylosing spondylitis. TCRdb processed the 5' RACE reads anew with MiXCR; each CDR3 protein has one entry. The sample records roughly 470,000 distinct CDR3 sequences, about 24% being singletons. The sample consisted of blood, either unsorted or a sorted T cell fraction (not recorded which). The receptors derive from a male donor with ankylosing spondylitis. The CDR3 runs from the conserved cysteine through the conserved F or W. A D gene is named only where the DNA matches it firmly. Some rows mark clone size as missing; the rest say once, few, many or name a class of expanded clone.

>NA|NA|TRBJ2-3|TRBV3-1
TGTGCCAGCAGCCCCGGGACTCATGGCGATACGCAGTATTTT
CASSPGTHGDTQYF
>TRBD2|NA|TRBJ2-3|TRBV12-3/TRBV12-4
TGTGCCAGCAGCCGGGGACTAGCGGGAGGGGATACGCAGTATTTT
CASSRGLAGGDTQYF
>TRBD1|NA|TRBJ2-7|TRBV12-3/TRBV12-4
TGTGCCAGCACCCATCGGGACAGATCTTTCGAGCAGTACTTC
CASTHRDRSFEQYF
>NA|few|TRBJ1-5|TRBV6-1
TGTGCCAGCAGTCCCCGGGCGTCGGGCAATCAGCCCCAGCATTTT
CASSPRASGNQPQHF
>TRBD1|NA|TRBJ1-5|TRBV7-8
TGTGCCAGCAGCTTAGGTCAACGGGGACAGGCAAATCAGCCCCAGCATTTT
CASSLGQRGQANQPQHF
>NA|NA|TRBJ2-2|TRBV5-1
TGCGCCAGCAGCTTGGTCGGGGACTTGGGAACCGGGGAGCTGTTTTTT
CASSLVGDLGTGELFF
>NA|few|TRBJ1-2|TRBV3-1
TGTGCCAGCAGCCTCTCGGAAGGCTATGGCTACACCTTC
CASSLSEGYGYTF
>NA|few|TRBJ1-1|TRBV21-1
TGTGCCAGCAGCAAAGATGCAGGTCCCCCCGACACTGAAGCTTTCTTT
CASSKDAGPPDTEAFF
>NA|NA|TRBJ2-3|TRBV27
TGTGCCAGCAGCAGCCTTTCCCAGCTGGATACGCAGTATTTT
CASSSLSQLDTQYF
>NA|NA|TRBJ2-1|TRBV20-1
TGCAGTGCGTCCCCGCGGAATGAGCAGTTCTTC
CSASPRNEQFF
>TRBD1|NA|TRBJ2-7|TRBV24-1
TGTGCCACCAGTGATCCGGGACAGGGTATCTACGAGCAGTACTTC
CATSDPGQGIYEQYF
>NA|few|TRBJ1-1|TRBV12-3/TRBV12-4
TGTGCCAGCCAGAAGGGAATGAACACTGAAGCTTTCTTT
CASQKGMNTEAFF
>NA|once|TRBJ2-5|TRBV19
TGTGCCAGTAGTCACCCGACAGTAAGAACCCAGTACTTC
CASSHPTVRTQYF
>NA|few|TRBJ1-6|TRBV11-2
TGTGCCAGCAGCTTACGGGGGTCCTCAGCTTCACCCCTCCACTTT
CASSLRGSSASPLHF
>NA|NA|TRBJ1-1|TRBV12-3/TRBV12-4
TGTGCCAGCAGTTTCAGGGGTTCGCCTGAAGCTTTCTTT
CASSFRGSPEAFF
>TRBD1|NA|TRBJ2-2|TRBV5-6
TGTGCCAGCAGCTTATTGGACAGGGCGGTCGGGGAGCTGTTTTTT
CASSLLDRAVGELFF
>TRBD1|few|TRBJ2-5|TRBV20-1
TGCAGTGCTCCACAGGGGTCGATAATATCCCAAGAGACCCAGTACTTC
CSAPQGSIISQETQYF
>NA|NA|TRBJ2-2|TRBV20-1
TGCAGTGCTAGGACTATCCAGGGCGGGGAGCTGTTTTTT
CSARTIQGGELFF
>NA|NA|TRBJ1-5|TRBV20-1
TGCAGTGCCCCAGGGGTCGGGGCTTATAGCAATCAGCCCCAGCATTTT
CSAPGVGAYSNQPQHF
>NA|NA|TRBJ2-6|TRBV29-1
TGCAGCGTCCCCGCAGGTTTTACGACTGGGGCCAACGTCCTGACTTTC
CSVPAGFTTGANVLTF
>NA|NA|TRBJ1-1|TRBV12-3/TRBV12-4
TGTGCCACCCGTGGGGGAGGCACTGAAGCTTTCTTT
CATRGGGTEAFF
>TRBD2|NA|TRBJ2-1|TRBV5-1
TGCGCCAGCAGCCCGGAGAGCGGGAGCTACAATGAGCAGTTCTTC
CASSPESGSYNEQFF
>TRBD1|NA|TRBJ2-5|TRBV27
TGTGCCAGCAGTGGACAGGGAGCCTACCAAGAGACCCAGTACTTC
CASSGQGAYQETQYF
>NA|NA|TRBJ1-2|TRBV12-3/TRBV12-4
TGTGCCAGCAGTCGGACGGAATCCCGAGGGGGGCTCTATGGCTACACCTTC
CASSRTESRGGLYGYTF
>TRBD2|NA|TRBJ2-3|TRBV11-3
TGTGCCAGCAGTCCTCGTCAGCGGGAGACAGATACGCAGTATTTT
CASSPRQRETDTQYF
>NA|NA|TRBJ2-3|TRBV15
TGTGCCACCAGCAGAGATCCAAGCCAGGGGCGGACAGATACGCAGTATTTT
CATSRDPSQGRTDTQYF
>NA|NA|TRBJ1-5|TRBV5-1
TGCGCCAGCAGCTTGGAGCTCAATCAGCCCCAGCATTTT
CASSLELNQPQHF
>TRBD1|NA|TRBJ2-3|TRBV29-1
TGCAGCGTTGTGACAGGGCCAGATACGCAGTATTTT
CSVVTGPDTQYF
>TRBD2|NA|TRBJ2-1|TRBV7-7
TGTGCCAGCAGCTTCGGACTAGCGGGGAGTAATGAGCAGTTCTTC
CASSFGLAGSNEQFF
>TRBD1|NA|TRBJ1-6|TRBV10-3
TGTGCCATCAGTGAGTCGTCCCGGACAGGGGGAGATTCACCCCTCCACTTT
CAISESSRTGGDSPLHF
>NA|NA|TRBJ2-2|TRBV3-1
TGTGCCAGCAGCCAAGATGCGGGCAACACCGGGGAGCTGTTTTTT
CASSQDAGNTGELFF
>NA|NA|TRBJ2-2|TRBV3-1
TGTGCCAGCAGCCAAGATTGGTGGATGACAGAGAACACCGGGGAGCTGTTTTTT
CASSQDWWMTENTGELFF
>NA|few|TRBJ2-3|TRBV4-2
TGTGCCAGCAGCCAAGAATGGGCTAGCACAGATACGCAGTATTTT
CASSQEWASTDTQYF
>TRBD1|few|TRBJ1-1|TRBV5-1
TGCGCCAGCAGCTTGGAGGGGGACAGAGGCAACATGAACACTGAAGCTTTCTTT
CASSLEGDRGNMNTEAFF
>TRBD1|few|TRBJ1-4|TRBV2
TGTGCCAGCTGTGGGACAGGGCGAGAAAAACTGTTTTTT
CASCGTGREKLFF